This T cell receptor (beta chain) was identified in a study of T-cell memory formation after mild COVID-19. From germline, CDR1 is SGHAT and CDR2 FQNNGV. CDR3 length equals 16 residues. After removal of 0 bases from V and 13 bases from J, the junction contained 12 bases not matched to a gene. As for this clonotype: Its antigen is as yet unknown.

General study results and limits: The main location of contracting CD4+ clones was CM and EM, and that of contracting CD8+ clones was EMRA.

TCRdb reanalysed the 5' RACE reads using MiXCR and keeps one entry per CDR3 protein. The sample has around 130,000 distinct CDR3 sequences; approximately 5.9% are singletons. The receptor was derived from an adult woman who had mild COVID-19 (a few samples of this study predate the infection). Cell type and time point are not known. V gene TRBV11-2 combines with J gene TRBJ2-5, with 12 bases identical to TRBD2. The sample consisted of PBMCs or a T cell subset sorted from them (not recorded which). In DNA form, the CDR3 reads TGTGCCAGCAGCTTAGACCCCCTGACTAGCGGGGGCATTGCGTACTTC. It translates to CASSLDPLTSGGIAYF. Based on the CDR3 plus reference TRBV11-2 and TRBJ2-5, the full variable domain is EAGVAQSPRYKIIEKRQSVAFWCNPISGHATLYWYQQILGQGPKLLIQFQNNGVVDDSQLPKDRFSAERLKGVDSTLKIQPAKLEDSAVYLCASSLDPLTSGGIAYFGPGTRLLVL.